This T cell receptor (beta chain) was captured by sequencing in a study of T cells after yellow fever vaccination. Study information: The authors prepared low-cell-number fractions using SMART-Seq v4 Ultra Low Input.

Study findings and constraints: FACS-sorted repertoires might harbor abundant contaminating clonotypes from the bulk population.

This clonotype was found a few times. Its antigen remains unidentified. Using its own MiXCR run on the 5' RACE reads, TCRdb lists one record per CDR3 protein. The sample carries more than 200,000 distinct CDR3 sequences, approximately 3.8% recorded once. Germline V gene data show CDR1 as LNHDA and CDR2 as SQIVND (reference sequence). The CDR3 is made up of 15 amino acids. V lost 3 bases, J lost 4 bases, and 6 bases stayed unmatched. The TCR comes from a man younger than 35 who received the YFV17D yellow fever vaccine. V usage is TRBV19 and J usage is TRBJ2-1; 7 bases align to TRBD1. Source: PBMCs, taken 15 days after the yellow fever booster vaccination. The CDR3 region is CASSMYRGRYNEQFF. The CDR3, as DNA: TGTGCCAGTAGTATGTACAGGGGAAGATACAATGAGCAGTTCTTC.